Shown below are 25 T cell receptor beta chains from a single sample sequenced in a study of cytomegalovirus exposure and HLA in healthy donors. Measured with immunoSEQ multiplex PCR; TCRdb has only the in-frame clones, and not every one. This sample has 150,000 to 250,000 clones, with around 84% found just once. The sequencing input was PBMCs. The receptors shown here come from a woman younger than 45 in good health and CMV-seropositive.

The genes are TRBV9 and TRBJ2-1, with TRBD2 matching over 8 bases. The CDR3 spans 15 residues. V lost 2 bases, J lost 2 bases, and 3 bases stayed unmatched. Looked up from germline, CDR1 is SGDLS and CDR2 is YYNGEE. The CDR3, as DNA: TGTGCCAGCAGCGTCAGCGGGAGCCCCTACAATGAGCAGTTCTTC. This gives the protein CASSVSGSPYNEQFF.

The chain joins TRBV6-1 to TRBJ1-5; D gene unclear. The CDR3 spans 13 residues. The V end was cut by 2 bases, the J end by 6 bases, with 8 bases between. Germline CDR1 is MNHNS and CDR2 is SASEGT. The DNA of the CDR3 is TGTGCCAGCAGTGAAACACCTGTTCAGCCCCAGCATTTT. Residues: CASSETPVQPQHF.

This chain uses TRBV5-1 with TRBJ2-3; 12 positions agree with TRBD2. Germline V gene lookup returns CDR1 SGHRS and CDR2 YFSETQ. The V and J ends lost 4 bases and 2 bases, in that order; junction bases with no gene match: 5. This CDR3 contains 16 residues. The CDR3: CASSRRTSGNTDTQYF. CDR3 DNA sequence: TGCGCCAGCAGCCGGCGGACTAGCGGGAACACAGATACGCAGTATTTT. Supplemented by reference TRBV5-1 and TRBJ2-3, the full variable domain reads KAGVTQTPRYLIKTRGQQVTLSCSPISGHRSVSWYQQTPGQGLQFLFEYFSETQRNKGNFPGRFSGRQFSNSRSEMNVSTLELGDSALYLCASSRRTSGNTDTQYFGPGTRLTVL.

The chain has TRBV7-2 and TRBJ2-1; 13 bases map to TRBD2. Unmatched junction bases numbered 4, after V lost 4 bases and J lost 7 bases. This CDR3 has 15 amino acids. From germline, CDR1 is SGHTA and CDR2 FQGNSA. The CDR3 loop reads CASSSPGLAGNEQFF. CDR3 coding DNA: TGTGCCAGCAGCTCGCCGGGACTAGCGGGGAATGAGCAGTTCTTC.

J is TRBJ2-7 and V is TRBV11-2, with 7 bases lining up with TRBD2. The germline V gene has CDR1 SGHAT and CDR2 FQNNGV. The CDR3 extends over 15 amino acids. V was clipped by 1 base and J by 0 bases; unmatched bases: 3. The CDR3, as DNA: TGTGCCAGCAGCTTAGGAGCGGGGAGCTCCTACGAGCAGTACTTC. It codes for CASSLGAGSSYEQYF. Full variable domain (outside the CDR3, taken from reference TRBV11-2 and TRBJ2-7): EAGVAQSPRYKIIEKRQSVAFWCNPISGHATLYWYQQILGQGPKLLIQFQNNGVVDDSQLPKDRFSAERLKGVDSTLKIQPAKLEDSAVYLCASSLGAGSSYEQYFGPGTRLTVT.

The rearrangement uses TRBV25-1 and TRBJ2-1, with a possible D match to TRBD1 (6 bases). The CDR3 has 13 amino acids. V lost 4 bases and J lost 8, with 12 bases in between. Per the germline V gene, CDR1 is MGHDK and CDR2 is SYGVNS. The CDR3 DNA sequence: TGTGCCAGCAGTGTACAGGGTTTCGATGAGCAGTTCTTC. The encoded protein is CASSVQGFDEQFF.

CDR3 amino acids: CASSSSGSASDTQYF. Here the CDR3 DNA reads TGTGCCAGCAGTTCTAGCGGGAGTGCCTCAGATACGCAGTATTTT. This rearrangement joins TRBV27 to TRBJ2-3, with 10 bases that match TRBD2. The CDR3 sequence is 15 residues long. CDR1 is MNHEY, CDR2 SMNVEV, per germline (reference sequence). After removal of 4 bases from V and 4 bases from J, the junction contained 5 bases not matched to a gene.

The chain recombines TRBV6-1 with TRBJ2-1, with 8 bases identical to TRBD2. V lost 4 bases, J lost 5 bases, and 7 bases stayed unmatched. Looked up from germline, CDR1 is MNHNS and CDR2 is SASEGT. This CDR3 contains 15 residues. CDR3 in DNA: TGTGCCAGCAGTGTCGCCGGGAGGGACGACAATGAGCAGTTCTTC. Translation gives CASSVAGRDDNEQFF.

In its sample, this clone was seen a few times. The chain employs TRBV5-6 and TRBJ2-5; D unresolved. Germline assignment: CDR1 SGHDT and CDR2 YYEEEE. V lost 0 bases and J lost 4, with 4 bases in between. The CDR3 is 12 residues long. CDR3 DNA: TGTGCCAGCAGCTTGGGAGTAGAGACCCAGTACTTC. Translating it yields CASSLGVETQYF.

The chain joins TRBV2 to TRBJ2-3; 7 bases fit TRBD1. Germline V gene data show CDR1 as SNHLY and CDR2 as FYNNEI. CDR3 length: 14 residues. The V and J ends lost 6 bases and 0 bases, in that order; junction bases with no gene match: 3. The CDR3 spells CASRDRISTDTQYF. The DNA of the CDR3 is TGTGCCAGCAGGGACAGGATTAGCACAGATACGCAGTATTTT.

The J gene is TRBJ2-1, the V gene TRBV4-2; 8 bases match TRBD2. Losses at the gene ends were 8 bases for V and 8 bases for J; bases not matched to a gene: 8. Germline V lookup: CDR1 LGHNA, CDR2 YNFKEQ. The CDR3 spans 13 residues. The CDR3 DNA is TGTGCCAGCGCCTTTCCGGGGGGGGATGAGCAGTTCTTC. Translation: CASAFPGGDEQFF.

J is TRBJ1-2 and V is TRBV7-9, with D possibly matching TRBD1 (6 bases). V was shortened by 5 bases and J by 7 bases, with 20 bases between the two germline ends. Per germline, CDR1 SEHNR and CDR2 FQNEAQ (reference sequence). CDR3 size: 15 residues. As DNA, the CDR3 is TGTGCCAGCAGCCTAGAGGTCGGCGGGGGGCCTGGCTACACCTTC. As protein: CASSLEVGGGPGYTF. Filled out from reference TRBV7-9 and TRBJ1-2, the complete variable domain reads DTGVSQNPRHKITKRGQNVTFRCDPISEHNRLYWYRQTLGQGPEFLTYFQNEAQLEKSRLLSDRFSAERPKGSFSTLEIQRTEQGDSAMYLCASSLEVGGGPGYTFGSGTRLTVV.

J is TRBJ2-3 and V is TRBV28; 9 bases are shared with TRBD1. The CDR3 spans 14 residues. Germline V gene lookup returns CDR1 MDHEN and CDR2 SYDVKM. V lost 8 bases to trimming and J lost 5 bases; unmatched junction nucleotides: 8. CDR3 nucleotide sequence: TGTGCCAGCTGGAACAGGGGGCATCGAGATACGCAGTATTTT. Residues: CASWNRGHRDTQYF.

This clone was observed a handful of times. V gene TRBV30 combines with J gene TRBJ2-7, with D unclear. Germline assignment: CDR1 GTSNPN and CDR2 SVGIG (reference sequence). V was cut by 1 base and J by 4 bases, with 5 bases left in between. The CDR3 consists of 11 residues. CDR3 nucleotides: TGTGCCTGGAGTGGGGCGTACGAGCAGTACTTC. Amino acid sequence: CAWSGAYEQYF.

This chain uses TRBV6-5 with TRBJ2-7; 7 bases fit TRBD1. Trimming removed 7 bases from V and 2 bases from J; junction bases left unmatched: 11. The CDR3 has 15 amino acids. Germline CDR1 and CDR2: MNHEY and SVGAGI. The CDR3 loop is CASKVDRDPTYEQYF. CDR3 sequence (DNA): TGTGCCAGCAAAGTAGACAGGGACCCTACCTACGAGCAGTACTTC.

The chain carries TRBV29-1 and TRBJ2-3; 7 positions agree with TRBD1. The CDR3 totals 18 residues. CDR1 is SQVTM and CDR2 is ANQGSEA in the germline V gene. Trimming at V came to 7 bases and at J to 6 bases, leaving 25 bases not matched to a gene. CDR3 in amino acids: CSANPSSGTDTPWDTQYF. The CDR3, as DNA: TGCAGCGCCAACCCCTCGTCCGGGACAGATACTCCGTGGGATACGCAGTATTTT.

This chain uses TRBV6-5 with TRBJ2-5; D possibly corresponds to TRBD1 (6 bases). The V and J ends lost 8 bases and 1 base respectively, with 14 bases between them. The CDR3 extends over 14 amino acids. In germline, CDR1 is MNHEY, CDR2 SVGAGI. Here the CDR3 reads CASCRGTPQETQYF. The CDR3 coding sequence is TGTGCCAGCTGCCGAGGGACACCCCAAGAGACCCAGTACTTC.

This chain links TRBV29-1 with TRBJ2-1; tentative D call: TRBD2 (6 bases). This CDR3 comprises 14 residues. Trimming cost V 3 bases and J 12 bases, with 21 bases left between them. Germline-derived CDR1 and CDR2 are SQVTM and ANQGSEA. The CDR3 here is CSVDSTSRAGWQFF. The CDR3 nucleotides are TGCAGCGTTGATTCTACTAGCCGGGCCGGGTGGCAGTTCTTC.

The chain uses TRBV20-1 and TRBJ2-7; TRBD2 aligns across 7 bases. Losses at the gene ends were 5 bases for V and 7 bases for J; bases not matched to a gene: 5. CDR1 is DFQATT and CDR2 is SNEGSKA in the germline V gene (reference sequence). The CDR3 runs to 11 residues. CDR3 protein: CSAGGEEEQYF. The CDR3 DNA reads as TGCAGTGCTGGGGGGGAAGAGGAGCAGTACTTC.

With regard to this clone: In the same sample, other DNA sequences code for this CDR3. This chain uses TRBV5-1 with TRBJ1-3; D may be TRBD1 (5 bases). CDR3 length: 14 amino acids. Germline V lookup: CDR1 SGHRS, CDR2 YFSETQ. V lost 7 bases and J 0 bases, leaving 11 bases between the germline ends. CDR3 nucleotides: TGCGCCAGCTCACAGGAGCCCTCTGGAAACACCATATATTTT. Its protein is CASSQEPSGNTIYF.

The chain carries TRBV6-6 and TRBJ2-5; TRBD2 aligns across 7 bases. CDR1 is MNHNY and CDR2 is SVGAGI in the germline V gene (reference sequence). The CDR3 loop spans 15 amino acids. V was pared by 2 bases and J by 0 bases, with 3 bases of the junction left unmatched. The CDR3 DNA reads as TGTGCCAGCAGTTACGCGGGAGACTACCAAGAGACCCAGTACTTC. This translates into CASSYAGDYQETQYF.

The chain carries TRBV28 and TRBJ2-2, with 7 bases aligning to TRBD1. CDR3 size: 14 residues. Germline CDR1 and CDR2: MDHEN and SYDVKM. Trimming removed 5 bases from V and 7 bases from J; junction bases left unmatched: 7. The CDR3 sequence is CASSLTQGLGELFF. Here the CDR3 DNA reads TGTGCCAGCAGTCTGACACAGGGGCTCGGGGAGCTGTTTTTT. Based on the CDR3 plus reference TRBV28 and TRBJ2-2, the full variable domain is DVKVTQSSRYLVKRTGEKVFLECVQDMDHENMFWYRQDPGLGLRLIYFSYDVKMKEKGDIPEGYSVSREKKERFSLILESASTNQTSMYLCASSLTQGLGELFFGEGSRLTVL.

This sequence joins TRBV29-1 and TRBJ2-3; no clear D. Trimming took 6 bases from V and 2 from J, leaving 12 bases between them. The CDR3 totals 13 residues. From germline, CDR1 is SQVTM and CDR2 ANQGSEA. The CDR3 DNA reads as TGCAGCGTCCGGAGTTCCCCCACAGATACGCAGTATTTT. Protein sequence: CSVRSSPTDTQYF.

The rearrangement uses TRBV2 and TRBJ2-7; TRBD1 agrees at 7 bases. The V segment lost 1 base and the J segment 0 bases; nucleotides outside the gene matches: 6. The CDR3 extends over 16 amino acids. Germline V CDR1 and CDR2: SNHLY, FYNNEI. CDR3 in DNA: TGTGCCAGCAGTGAAGAGGGGACAGCCCGCTCCTACGAGCAGTACTTC. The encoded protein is CASSEEGTARSYEQYF.

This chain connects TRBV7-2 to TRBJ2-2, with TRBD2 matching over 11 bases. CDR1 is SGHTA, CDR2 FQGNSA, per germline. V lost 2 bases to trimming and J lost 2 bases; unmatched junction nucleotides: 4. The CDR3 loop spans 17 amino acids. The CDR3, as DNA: TGTGCCAGCAGCTTATCTAGCGGGAGGATCAACACCGGGGAGCTGTTTTTT. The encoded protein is CASSLSSGRINTGELFF.